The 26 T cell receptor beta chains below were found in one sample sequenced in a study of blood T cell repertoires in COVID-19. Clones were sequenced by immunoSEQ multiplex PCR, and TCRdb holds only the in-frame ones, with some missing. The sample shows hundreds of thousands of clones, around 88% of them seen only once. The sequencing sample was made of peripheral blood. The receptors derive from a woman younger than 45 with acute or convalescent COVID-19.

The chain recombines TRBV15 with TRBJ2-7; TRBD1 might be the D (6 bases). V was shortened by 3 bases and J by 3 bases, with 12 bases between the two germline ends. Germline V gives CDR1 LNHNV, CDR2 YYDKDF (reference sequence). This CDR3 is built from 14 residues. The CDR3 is CATSRGKDSYEQYF. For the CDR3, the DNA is TGTGCCACCAGCAGGGGTAAGGACAGCTACGAGCAGTACTTC.

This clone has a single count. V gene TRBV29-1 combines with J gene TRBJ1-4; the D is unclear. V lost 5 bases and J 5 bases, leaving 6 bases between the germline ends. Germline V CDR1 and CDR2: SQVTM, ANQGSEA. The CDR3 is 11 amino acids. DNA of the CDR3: TGCAGCGTTTACCTAAATGAAAAACTGTTTTTT. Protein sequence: CSVYLNEKLFF.

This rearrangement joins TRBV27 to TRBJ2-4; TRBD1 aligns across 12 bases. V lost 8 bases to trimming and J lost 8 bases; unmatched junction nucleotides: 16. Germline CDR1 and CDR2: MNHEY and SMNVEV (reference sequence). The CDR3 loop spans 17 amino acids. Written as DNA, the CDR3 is TGTGCCAGCTCAACTCGGGACAGGGGGCGAGGGTTAGACATTCAGTACTTC. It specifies CASSTRDRGRGLDIQYF.

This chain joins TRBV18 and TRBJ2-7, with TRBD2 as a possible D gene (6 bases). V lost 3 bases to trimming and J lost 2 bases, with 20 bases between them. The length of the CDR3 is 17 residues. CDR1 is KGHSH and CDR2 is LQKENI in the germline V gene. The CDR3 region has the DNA TGTGCCAGCTCACCCGGCGCGGAGAGGCGGGGAACCTACGAGCAGTACTTC. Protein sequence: CASSPGAERRGTYEQYF.

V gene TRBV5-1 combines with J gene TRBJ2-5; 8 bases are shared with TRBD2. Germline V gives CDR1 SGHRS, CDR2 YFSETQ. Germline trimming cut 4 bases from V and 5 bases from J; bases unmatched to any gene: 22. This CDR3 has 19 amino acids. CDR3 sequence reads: CASSGPYGGGPRRRETQYF. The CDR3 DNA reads TGCGCCAGCAGCGGTCCGTACGGCGGGGGGCCTAGACGTCGGGAGACCCAGTACTTC.

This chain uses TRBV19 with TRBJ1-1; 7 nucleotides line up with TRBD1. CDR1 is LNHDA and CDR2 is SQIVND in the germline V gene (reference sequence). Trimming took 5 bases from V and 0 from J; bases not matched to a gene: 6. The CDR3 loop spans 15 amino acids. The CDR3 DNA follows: TGTGCCAGTAGTTCCTCCGGGACAGTGAACACTGAAGCTTTCTTT. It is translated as CASSSSGTVNTEAFF.

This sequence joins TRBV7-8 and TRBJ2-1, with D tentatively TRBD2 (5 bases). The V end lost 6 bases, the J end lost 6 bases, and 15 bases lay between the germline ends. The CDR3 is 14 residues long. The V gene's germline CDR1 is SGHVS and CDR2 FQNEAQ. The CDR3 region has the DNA TGTGCCAGCAGGACTACTGGTAAGCGCAATGAGCAGTTCTTC. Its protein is CASRTTGKRNEQFF. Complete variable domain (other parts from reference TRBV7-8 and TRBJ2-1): GAGVSQSPRYKVAKRGQDVALRCDPISGHVSLFWYQQALGQGPEFLTYFQNEAQLDKSGLPSDRFFAERPEGSVSTLKIQRTQQEDSAVYLCASRTTGKRNEQFFGPGTRLTVL.

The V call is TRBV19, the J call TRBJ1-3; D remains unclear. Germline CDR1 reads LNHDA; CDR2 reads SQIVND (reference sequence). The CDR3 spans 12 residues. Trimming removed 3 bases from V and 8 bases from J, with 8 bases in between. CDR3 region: CASSISVDTIYF. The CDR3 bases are TGTGCCAGTAGTATTTCTGTTGACACCATATATTTT.

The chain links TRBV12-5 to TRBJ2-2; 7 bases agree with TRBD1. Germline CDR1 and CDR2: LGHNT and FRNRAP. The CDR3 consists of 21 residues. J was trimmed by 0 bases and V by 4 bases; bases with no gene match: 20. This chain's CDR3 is CASGWGTPDRDRGANTGELFF. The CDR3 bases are TGTGCTAGTGGTTGGGGAACGCCCGACAGGGACCGAGGCGCGAACACCGGGGAGCTGTTTTTT. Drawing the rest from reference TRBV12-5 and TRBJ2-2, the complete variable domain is DARVTQTPRHKVTEMGQEVTMRCQPILGHNTVFWYRQTMMQGLELLAYFRNRAPLDDSGMPKDRFSAEMPDATLATLKIQPSEPRDSAVYFCASGWGTPDRDRGANTGELFFGEGSRLTVL.

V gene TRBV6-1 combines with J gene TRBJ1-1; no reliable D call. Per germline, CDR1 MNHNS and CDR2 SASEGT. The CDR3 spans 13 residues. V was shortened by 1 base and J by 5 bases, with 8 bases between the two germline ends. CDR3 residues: CASSEGEQTEAFF. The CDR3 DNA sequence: TGTGCCAGCAGTGAAGGTGAGCAAACTGAAGCTTTCTTT.

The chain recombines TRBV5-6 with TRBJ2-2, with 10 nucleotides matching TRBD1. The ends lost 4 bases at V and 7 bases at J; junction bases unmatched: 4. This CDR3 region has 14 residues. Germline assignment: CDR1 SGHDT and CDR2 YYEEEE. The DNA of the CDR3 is TGTGCCAGCAGCGGCCGGGACAGGGGCGGGGAGCTGTTTTTT. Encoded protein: CASSGRDRGGELFF. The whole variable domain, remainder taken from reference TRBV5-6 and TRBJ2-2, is DAGVTQSPTHLIKTRGQQVTLRCSPKSGHDTVSWYQQALGQGPQFIFQYYEEEERQRGNFPDRFSGHQFPNYSSELNVNALLLGDSALYLCASSGRDRGGELFFGEGSRLTVL.

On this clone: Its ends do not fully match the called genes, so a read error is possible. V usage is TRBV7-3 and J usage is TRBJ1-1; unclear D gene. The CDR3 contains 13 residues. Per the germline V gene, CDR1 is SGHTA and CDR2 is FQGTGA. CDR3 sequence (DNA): TGTGCCAGCAGCTTAAACCGGGATGCTGAGGCTTTCTTT. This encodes CASSLNRDAEAFF.

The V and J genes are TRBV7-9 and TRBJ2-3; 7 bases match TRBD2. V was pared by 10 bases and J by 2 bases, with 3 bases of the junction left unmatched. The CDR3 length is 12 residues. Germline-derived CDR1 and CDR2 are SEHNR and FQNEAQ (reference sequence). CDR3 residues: CATGTNTDTQYF. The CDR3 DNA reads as TGTGCCACCGGGACTAACACAGATACGCAGTATTTT.

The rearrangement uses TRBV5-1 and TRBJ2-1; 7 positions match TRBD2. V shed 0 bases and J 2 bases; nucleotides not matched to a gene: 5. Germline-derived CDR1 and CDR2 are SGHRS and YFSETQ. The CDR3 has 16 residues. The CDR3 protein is CASSLETSAAYNEQFF. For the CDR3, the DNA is TGCGCCAGCAGCTTGGAAACTAGCGCCGCCTACAATGAGCAGTTCTTC.

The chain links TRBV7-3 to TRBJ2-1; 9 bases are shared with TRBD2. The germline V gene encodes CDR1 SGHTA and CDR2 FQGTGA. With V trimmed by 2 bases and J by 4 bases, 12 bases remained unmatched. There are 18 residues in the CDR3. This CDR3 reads CASSLRGLVAGEYNEQFF. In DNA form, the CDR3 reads TGTGCCAGCAGCTTACGGGGGCTGGTAGCGGGGGAGTACAATGAGCAGTTCTTC.

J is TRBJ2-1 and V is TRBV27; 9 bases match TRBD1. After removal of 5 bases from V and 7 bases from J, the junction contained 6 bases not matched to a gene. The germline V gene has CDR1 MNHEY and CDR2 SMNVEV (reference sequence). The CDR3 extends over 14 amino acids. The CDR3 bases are TGTGCCAGCAGTCCAGGGACAGGGTTAAATGAGCAGTTCTTC. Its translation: CASSPGTGLNEQFF.

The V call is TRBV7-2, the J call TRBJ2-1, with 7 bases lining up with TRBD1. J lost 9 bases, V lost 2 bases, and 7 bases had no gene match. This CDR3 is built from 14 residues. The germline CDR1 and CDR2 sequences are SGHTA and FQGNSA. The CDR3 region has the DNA TGTGCCAGCAGCTTAAACAGGGGAGTTAGTGAGCAGTTCTTC. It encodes CASSLNRGVSEQFF.

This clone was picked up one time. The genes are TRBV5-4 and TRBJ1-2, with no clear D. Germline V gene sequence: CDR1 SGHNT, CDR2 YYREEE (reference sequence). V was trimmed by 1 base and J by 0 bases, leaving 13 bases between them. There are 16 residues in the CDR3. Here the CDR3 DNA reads TGTGCCAGCAGCTTGCGGGTATCCGTAGCTAACTATGGCTACACCTTC. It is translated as CASSLRVSVANYGYTF.

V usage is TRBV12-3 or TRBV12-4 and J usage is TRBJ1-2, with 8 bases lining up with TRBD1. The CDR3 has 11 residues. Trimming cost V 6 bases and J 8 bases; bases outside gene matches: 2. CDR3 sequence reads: CASSDRGGYTF. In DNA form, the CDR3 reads TGTGCCAGCAGCGACAGGGGAGGCTACACCTTC.

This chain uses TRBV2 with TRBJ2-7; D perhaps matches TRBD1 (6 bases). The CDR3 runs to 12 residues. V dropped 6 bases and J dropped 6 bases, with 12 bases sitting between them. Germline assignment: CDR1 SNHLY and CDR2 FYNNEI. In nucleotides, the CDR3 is TGTGCCAGCAGGGACAGTGCCGGCGAGCAGTACTTC. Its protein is CASRDSAGEQYF.

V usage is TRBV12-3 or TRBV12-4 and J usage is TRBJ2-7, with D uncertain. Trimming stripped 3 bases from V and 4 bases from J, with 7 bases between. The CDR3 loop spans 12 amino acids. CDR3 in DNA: TGTGCCAGCAGTTTCGACGGGTACGAGCAGTACTTC. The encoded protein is CASSFDGYEQYF.

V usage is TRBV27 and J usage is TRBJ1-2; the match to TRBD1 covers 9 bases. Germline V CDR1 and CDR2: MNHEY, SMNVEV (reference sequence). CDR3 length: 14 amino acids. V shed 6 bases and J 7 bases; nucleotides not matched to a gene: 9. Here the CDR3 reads CASSPVRGQGGYTF. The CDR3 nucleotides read TGTGCCAGCAGCCCCGTTAGGGGACAGGGTGGCTACACCTTC.

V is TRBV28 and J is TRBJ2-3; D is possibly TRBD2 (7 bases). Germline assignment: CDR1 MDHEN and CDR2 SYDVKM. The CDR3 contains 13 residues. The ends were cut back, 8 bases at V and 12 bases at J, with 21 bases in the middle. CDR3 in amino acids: CASGVIRGGAQYF. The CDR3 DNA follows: TGTGCCAGCGGCGTCATAAGGGGGGGGGCTCAGTATTTT.

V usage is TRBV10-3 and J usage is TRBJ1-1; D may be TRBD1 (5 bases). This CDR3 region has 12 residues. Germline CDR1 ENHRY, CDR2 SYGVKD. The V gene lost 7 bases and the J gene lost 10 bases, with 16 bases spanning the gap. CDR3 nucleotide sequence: TGTGCCATCAACCACTCGCGGGGGGTAGCTTTCTTT. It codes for CAINHSRGVAFF.

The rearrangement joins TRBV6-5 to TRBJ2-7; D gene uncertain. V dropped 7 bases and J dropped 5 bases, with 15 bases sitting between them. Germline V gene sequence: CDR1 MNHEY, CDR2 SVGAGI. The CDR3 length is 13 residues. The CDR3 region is CASTLPAADEQYF. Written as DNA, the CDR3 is TGTGCCAGCACCTTACCGGCGGCAGACGAGCAGTACTTC.

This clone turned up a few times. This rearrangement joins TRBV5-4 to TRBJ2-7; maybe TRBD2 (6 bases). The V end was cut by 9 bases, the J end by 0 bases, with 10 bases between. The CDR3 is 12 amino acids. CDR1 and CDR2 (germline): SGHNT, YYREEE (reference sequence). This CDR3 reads CATSAGSYEQYF. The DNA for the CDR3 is TGTGCCACCTCAGCGGGCTCCTACGAGCAGTACTTC.